This is a list of T cell receptor beta chains from one sample in a study of T-cell reconstitution after alpha-beta-depleted transplantation in children. MiXCR, applied by TCRdb to the PCR reads, yields one record per CDR3 protein. The sample shows some 200,000 distinct CDR3 sequences, about 8.2% of them seen only once. The sample consisted of PBMCs, mostly from graft donor cells, taken 360 days after TCRalphabeta/CD19-depleted stem cell transplant. These receptors were collected from a male patient under 10 years old who had a stem cell transplant for acute myeloid leukemia, so the T cells may come from the graft donor. The CDR3 runs from the conserved cysteine through the conserved F or W. A D gene is named only where the DNA matches it firmly. Size tells how often a clone was seen (once, few, many) or the class of an expanded clone, and some rows leave it out.

>TRBV2|TRBJ1-4|.|once
CASSDIWDTNEKLFF
TGTGCCAGCAGTGACATTTGGGACACTAATGAAAAACTGTTTTTT
>TRBV29-1|TRBJ2-6|.|.
CSVAGAGANVLTF
TGCAGCGTTGCCGGGGCCGGGGCCAACGTCCTGACTTTC
>TRBV20-1|TRBJ2-1|TRBD2|few
CSAREWAGGTYNEQFF
TGCAGTGCTAGAGAATGGGCGGGGGGAACGTACAATGAGCAGTTCTTC
>TRBV18|TRBJ2-1|.|many
CASSSRGGGNEQFF
TGTGCCAGCTCATCAAGGGGAGGTGGCAATGAGCAGTTCTTC
>TRBV6-5|TRBJ2-1|.|many
CASSYSKGLSYNEQFF
TGTGCCAGCAGTTACTCGAAAGGACTATCCTACAATGAGCAGTTCTTC
>TRBV25-1|TRBJ2-7|TRBD2|.
CASSEYLAGTYEQYF
TGTGCCAGCAGTGAATACCTAGCGGGAACTTACGAGCAGTACTTC
>TRBV18|TRBJ2-4|TRBD1|.
CASSPLRDRAVKNIQYF
TGTGCCAGCTCACCCCTAAGGGACAGGGCGGTCAAAAACATTCAGTACTTC
>TRBV2|TRBJ2-5|.|.
CASNWTPTQETQYF
TGTGCCAGCAACTGGACACCAACTCAAGAGACCCAGTACTTC
>TRBV12-3/TRBV12-4|TRBJ2-5|.|many
CASSPRPRTSQETQYF
TGTGCCAGCAGTCCAAGGCCAAGGACCTCGCAAGAGACCCAGTACTTC
>TRBV10-3|TRBJ2-7|.|few
CAISEPGRSEQYF
TGTGCCATCAGTGAACCGGGGAGATCCGAGCAGTACTTC
>TRBV15|TRBJ2-3|.|.
CATSREIPGGTIADTQYF
TGTGCCACCAGCAGAGAGATCCCTGGCGGGACGATCGCAGATACGCAGTATTTT
>TRBV20-1|TRBJ2-1|TRBD2|many
CSARGGGPYNEQFF
TGCAGTGCTAGAGGCGGGGGGCCTTACAATGAGCAGTTCTTC
>TRBV20-1|TRBJ1-2|.|many
CSARVRVGYTF
TGCAGTGCTAGAGTAAGGGTAGGCTACACCTTC
>TRBV18|TRBJ1-5|.|.
CASSRGREGQPQHF
TGTGCCAGCTCACGAGGGCGCGAAGGACAGCCCCAGCATTTT
>TRBV12-3/TRBV12-4|TRBJ2-1|.|few
CASSLEHLVNEQFF
TGTGCCAGCAGTTTAGAGCACCTAGTGAATGAGCAGTTCTTC
>TRBV5-1|TRBJ2-2|.|many
CASSPLTGPGELFF
TGCGCCAGCAGCCCGCTCACAGGGCCCGGGGAGCTGTTTTTT
>TRBV20-1|TRBJ2-3|.|few
CSARVTRITDTQYF
TGCAGTGCTAGAGTGACTAGGATCACAGATACGCAGTATTTT
>TRBV4-3|TRBJ1-2|.|few
CASSQVGKVYGYTF
TGCGCCAGCAGCCAAGTCGGCAAGGTTTATGGCTACACCTTC
>TRBV5-1|TRBJ2-1|.|.
CASSLGTLIYNEQFF
TGCGCCAGCAGCTTGGGGACCCTTATCTACAATGAGCAGTTCTTC
>TRBV18|TRBJ2-7|.|many
CASSPLSGPYEQYF
TGTGCCAGCTCACCACTGTCAGGGCCCTACGAGCAGTACTTC
>TRBV11-2|TRBJ2-2|.|few
CASSLVGLGTWANTGELFF
TGTGCCAGCAGCTTAGTAGGCCTCGGGACATGGGCGAACACCGGGGAGCTGTTTTTT
>TRBV6-1|TRBJ1-1|.|.
CASRQVSNTEAFF
TGTGCCAGCAGGCAGGTTTCGAACACTGAAGCTTTCTTT
>TRBV5-1|TRBJ2-2|TRBD1|.
CASTDTGVTGELFF
TGCGCCAGCACCGATACAGGGGTCACCGGGGAGCTGTTTTTT
>TRBV18|TRBJ2-5|TRBD2|.
CASSPVSGGKTQYF
TGTGCCAGCTCACCAGTGTCGGGGGGGAAGACCCAGTACTTC
>TRBV6-5|TRBJ2-7|TRBD2|many
CASGISFETSGRLDPYEQYF
TGTGCCAGCGGCATCAGTTTTGAGACTAGCGGGAGACTCGATCCCTACGAGCAGTACTTC
>TRBV10-3|TRBJ1-1|.|.
CAISSQGNPEAFF
TGTGCCATCAGTTCACAGGGAAACCCTGAAGCTTTCTTT
>TRBV4-1|TRBJ1-1|.|few
CASSQESLPGYANTEAFF
TGCGCCAGCAGCCAAGAGTCCCTCCCTGGTTACGCGAACACTGAAGCTTTCTTT
>TRBV5-1|TRBJ1-4|.|few
CASSRQGLLSNEKLFF
TGCGCCAGCAGTCGCCAGGGGCTTTTATCTAATGAAAAACTGTTTTTT
>TRBV6-1|TRBJ2-5|TRBD2|few
CASNPGTSQETQYF
TGTGCCAGCAACCCCGGGACTAGTCAAGAGACCCAGTACTTC
>TRBV29-1|TRBJ2-1|.|many
CSVFPGNEQFF
TGCAGCGTTTTCCCCGGGAATGAGCAGTTCTTC